This T cell receptor (beta chain) was obtained from a study of cytomegalovirus exposure and HLA in healthy donors (dated by TCRdb to 2016 to 2017). Broadly, across the study: An earlier analysis of several hundred of the donors reported approximately 270 Gb of sequence data and 100 million to 130 million unique TCR beta sequences from some 180 million T cells. About 300 gigabases of sequencing data and around 85 million unique TCR sequences made up an early release that covered several hundred HLA-typed donors. The genetic ancestry cluster associated with self-reported Caucasian donors included about 84% of the 398 genotyped donors. In an earlier analysis of 500 to 650 of the donors, high-throughput TCR beta sequencing was used to judge whether each TCR beta V gene segment behaved as functional or pseudogenic. Alongside the repertoire data, information on donor age, sex, ethnicity and CMV serostatus was compiled. The study combined high-throughput TCR immunosequencing, statistical association of individual TCRs with disease status, and machine learning to predict cytomegalovirus infection status. The study was designed to test whether signatures of past pathogen exposure could be identified by cataloging public T cell receptors. To study patterns of TCR occurrence, a later analysis re-analyzed previously published TCR beta repertoires from under 750 donors and added high-resolution HLA genotyping. All discovery cohort repertoires had been generated on a single sequencing platform. The later analysis used no new phenotypic data to find candidate immune exposures, relying instead on TCR beta sequences and their occurrence across donors. Among a few hundred genotyped donors of the cohort, an average of about 240,000 unique TCR beta nucleotide sequences were sequenced per donor, 15% to 20% of them non-productive. The number of typed donors differed by locus: roughly 629-630 for A, B, C, DRB1 and DQB1; approximately 540 for DQA1; 606 for DPA1; and some 450 for DPB1. In addition to the first cohort of about 650 subjects, a separate validation cohort of 120 different subjects was used. A later genetic analysis took genome-wide SNP genotypes for about 55% of the roughly 700 donors and used that subset as a discovery cohort. Because of strong linkage in the cohort, 5 or 6 DR-DQ haplotypes were treated as single units for association and clustering. The study used immunosequencing to profile the T cell repertoires of approximately 690 subjects and linked those repertoires to cytomegalovirus serostatus. Both class I and class II loci were covered by HLA typing, at four-digit resolution. Results the study describes overall, beyond this receptor: Most TCR sequences were seen in very few donors, while some public TCRs were found in many individuals. The classifier was reported to diagnose cytomegalovirus status with high specificity and sensitivity in both the original and validation cohorts. The only immune exposure information available for the cohort was CMV serostatus. Roughly uniform sequencing depth across donors was assumed in presence/absence analyses, although this assumption may not hold. In an earlier analysis of under 600 of the donors, most TCR beta V segments were observed in productive rearrangements about 87% or about 30% of the time, broadly matching IMGT annotations. According to a later analysis, TCR association rates differed among HLA loci, with DRB1 alleles showing the most associated TCRs and HLA-C alleles showing the fewest. In a later genetic analysis, a missense DCLRE1C variant was associated with V-gene and J-gene trimming of TCR beta chains, and the association was replicated in an independent cohort. In the study, some 160 TCR beta chains were listed as associated with cytomegalovirus. Strong co-occurrence of HLA alleles, especially DR and DQ, made assigning TCR associations to individual alleles difficult. Specific HLA alleles were associated with roughly 17,000 TCR beta sequences at a false discovery rate of 0.05 in a later analysis. According to a later analysis, most CMV-associated TCR beta chains appeared to be HLA-restricted, and the HLA associations seemed to be driven largely by CMV exposure. Correlated functional status among segregating V segments might reflect linkage disequilibrium, but an unknown experimental factor could not be ruled out. In a later analysis, HLA-associated TCR beta chains showed more clonal expansion and lower generation probabilities than non-associated chains that were equally common. A cluster of highly shared sequence variants was judged likely to represent a technical artifact of the sequencing pipeline. Only TCR beta chains were sequenced in this cohort, and the absence of alpha or paired-chain data limited detectable features. According to a later genetic analysis, donors in an Asian-associated ancestry cluster had fewer N-insertions in productive TCRs than the roughly 670-donor mean. Several of the top co-occurrence clusters appeared to be linked to parvovirus B19, influenza, CMV and Epstein-Barr virus, according to a later analysis. Because some donors lacked HLA typing at each locus, the association tests relied only on the typed subset. Three of the identified cytomegalovirus-associated TCR beta chains were confirmed in vitro to be specific for cytomegalovirus antigens. The authors suggested that the approach could potentially be generalized to other disease states and immunological phenotypes. Some IMGT-functional V segments, including TRBV6-2 and TRBV6-3, could not be told apart with the 87-base-pair reads, so those segments were excluded. Because counts were too low, roughly 16 rarely observed V segments, including chromosome 9 orphons, were excluded from the earlier analysis of several hundred of the donors. A further reported finding was that TCR beta sequences accurately predicted the HLA-A and HLA-B alleles for most subjects in the first cohort.

Points on this clone: Its antigen is unknown. No quality values exist for individual bases; no much larger clone is one base distant.

The cohort consisted of some 670 healthy bone marrow donors. Cohort members were all nominally healthy when sampled, although unrecorded immune exposures were likely present. The donor was CMV seropositive and was included in the group of 250 to 300 seropositive cohort members. A peripheral blood sample was collected from each donor, and TCR beta sequencing was performed on peripheral blood mononuclear cells. Genomic DNA was extracted from the blood cell samples with the Qiagen DNeasy Blood Extraction Kit. V loses 4 bases of germline sequence and J loses 2 bases, and the interval between the two ends is 13 bases. The CDR3, cysteine through phenylalanine, is 16 amino acids long. CDR3 DNA is the only sequence kept; it has 48 bases, read in frame from the first base. From the germline V gene, CDR1 is SGHRS and CDR2 is YFSETQ. The receptor library was made with the immunoSEQ multiplex PCR assay. A mixture of 60 forward primers for TCR Vbeta segments and 13 reverse primers for TCR Jbeta segments was used in the multiplex PCR. A multiplex PCR assay on genomic DNA amplified the CDR3 region of rearranged TCR beta genes. The Illumina HiSeq System was used to sequence the amplified TCR beta libraries as 87-base-pair reads. The paper's processing steps were these. A later analysis tallied roughly 76 million unique TCR beta chains across the 666 repertoires, and around 10 million of those chains were shared by two or more donors. To remove PCR and sequencing errors, raw reads were error-corrected and collapsed into unique sequences using a nearest-neighbor algorithm that merged closely related sequences. V, D and J gene segments were assigned by aligning CDR3 sequences to IMGT reference sequences. For a sequence to be retained, a match of at least six nucleotides was required to both a V gene segment and a J gene segment. Rearrangements were called productive when the CDR3 lacked stop codons and stayed in frame with V and J; all others were non-productive. CDR3 was defined by IMGT convention, running from the second conserved V-encoded cysteine to the conserved J-encoded phenylalanine. In an earlier analysis of just under 600 of the donors, sequences lacking an unambiguous match to a single V gene segment were excluded. An earlier analysis of some 500 of the donors classified V segments as functional when productive rearrangements were above 56.7% and as segregating when the standard deviation between donors was above 5%. To diagnose cytomegalovirus status from the catalog of TCR beta chain sequences, a statistical classification framework was built. In a later analysis, V and J genes were assigned by comparing TCR nucleotide sequences against IMGT/GENE-DB human TR gene sequences. The TCRdist pipeline was used in a later analysis to assign CDR3 sequences and most-parsimonious VDJ recombination scenarios. A later analysis defined each TCR beta chain by its CDR3 amino acid sequence plus V-gene family, and excluded reads lacking a unique V-gene family. In a later analysis, 450 to 600 highly shared, low-generation-probability nucleotide sequences were removed to address suspected cross-contamination and a sequencing artifact. In a later analysis, a clonal expansion index for each public chain was calculated from normalized within-repertoire ranks of inferred template counts. In a later analysis, generation probabilities were computed with a VDJ recombination model fitted to out-of-frame rearrangements, and the resulting probabilities were checked against IGoR. A later analysis scored TCR-TCR, TCR-HLA and TCR-CMV co-occurrence with hypergeometric tests, applying a repertoire-size bias correction to TCR pairs. False discovery rates were estimated in a later analysis by permuting HLA or CMV assignments 20 times. In a later analysis, co-occurring TCRs were grouped with DBSCAN, and TCRdist sequence similarity was added when clustering was performed within HLA-allele-positive subsets. Co-occurrence clustering excluded repertoires with fewer than 30,000 or more than 120,000 public chains, plus five with anomalous nucleotide sharing. This immuneACCESS table, as held by TCRdb, lists in-frame sequences with V and J called but not all clones. Of the missing ones, under half trace to an unresolved V gene in checked studies; the others have no known cause. Clone size and the V and J calls come from that table; the DNA yielded D and trimming. This sample holds 170,000 or so clones; around 72% were observed only once. Of the sample, roughly 3% falls within the top ten clones.

The chain is made from TRBV5-1 and TRBJ2-6; the D gene could be TRBD1 or TRBD2, each one agreeing over 5 bases. The material sequenced was PBMCs. The receptor's source is a woman in her fifties or sixties in good health and CMV-seropositive. The CDR3 region reads CASSVGRGTGANVLTF. Here is the DNA: TGCGCCAGCAGCGTGGGGCGAGGGACTGGGGCCAACGTCCTGACTTTC.